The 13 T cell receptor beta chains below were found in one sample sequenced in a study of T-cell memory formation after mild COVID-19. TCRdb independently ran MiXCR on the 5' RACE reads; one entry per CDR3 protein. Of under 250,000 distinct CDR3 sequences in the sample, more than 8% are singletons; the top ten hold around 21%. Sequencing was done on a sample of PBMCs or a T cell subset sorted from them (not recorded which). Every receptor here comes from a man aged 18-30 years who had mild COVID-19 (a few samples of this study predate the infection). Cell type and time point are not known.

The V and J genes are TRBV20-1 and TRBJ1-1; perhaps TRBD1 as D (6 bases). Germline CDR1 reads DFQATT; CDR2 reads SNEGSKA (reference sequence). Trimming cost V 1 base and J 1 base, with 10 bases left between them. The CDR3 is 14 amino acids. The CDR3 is CSARGGAANTEAFF. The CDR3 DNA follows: TGCAGTGCTAGAGGGGGGGCGGCGAACACTGAAGCTTTCTTT.

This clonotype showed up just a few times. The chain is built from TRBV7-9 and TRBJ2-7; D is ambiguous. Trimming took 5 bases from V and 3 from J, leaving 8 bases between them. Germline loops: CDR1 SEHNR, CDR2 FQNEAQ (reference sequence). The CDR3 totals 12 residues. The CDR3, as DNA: TGTGCCAGCAGCCGAACCCACTACGAGCAGTACTTC. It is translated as CASSRTHYEQYF.

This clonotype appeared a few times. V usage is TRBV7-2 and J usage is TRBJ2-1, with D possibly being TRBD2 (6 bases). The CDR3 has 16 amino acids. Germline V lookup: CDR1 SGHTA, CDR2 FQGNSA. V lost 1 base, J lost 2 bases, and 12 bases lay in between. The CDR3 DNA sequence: TGTGCCAGCAGCTTAGGGAGACTAGTGGCCTACAATGAGCAGTTCTTC. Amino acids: CASSLGRLVAYNEQFF. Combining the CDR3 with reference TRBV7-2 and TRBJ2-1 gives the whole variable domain GAGVSQSPSNKVTEKGKDVELRCDPISGHTALYWYRQSLGQGLEFLIYFQGNSAPDKSGLPSDRFSAERTGGSVSTLTIQRTQQEDSAVYLCASSLGRLVAYNEQFFGPGTRLTVL.

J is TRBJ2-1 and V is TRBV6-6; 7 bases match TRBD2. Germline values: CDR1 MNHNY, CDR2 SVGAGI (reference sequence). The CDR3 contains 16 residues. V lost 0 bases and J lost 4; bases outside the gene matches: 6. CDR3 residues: CASSYSHGLDYNEQFF. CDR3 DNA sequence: TGTGCCAGCAGTTACTCACACGGACTAGATTACAATGAGCAGTTCTTC.

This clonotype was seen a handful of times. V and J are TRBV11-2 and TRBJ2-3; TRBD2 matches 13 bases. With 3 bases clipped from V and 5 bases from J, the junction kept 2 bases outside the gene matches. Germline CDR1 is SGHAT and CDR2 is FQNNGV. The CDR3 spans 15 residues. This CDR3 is CASSFGLAGEDTQYF. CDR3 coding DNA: TGTGCCAGCAGCTTTGGACTAGCGGGGGAAGATACGCAGTATTTT.

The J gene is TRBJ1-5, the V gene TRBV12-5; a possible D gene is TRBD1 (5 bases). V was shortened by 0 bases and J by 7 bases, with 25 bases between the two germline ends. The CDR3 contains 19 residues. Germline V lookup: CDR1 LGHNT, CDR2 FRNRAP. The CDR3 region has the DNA TGTGCTAGTGGTTTGGTGAATGGGTGGGGAGAGGTCTGGGGGCAGCCCCAGCATTTT. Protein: CASGLVNGWGEVWGQPQHF.

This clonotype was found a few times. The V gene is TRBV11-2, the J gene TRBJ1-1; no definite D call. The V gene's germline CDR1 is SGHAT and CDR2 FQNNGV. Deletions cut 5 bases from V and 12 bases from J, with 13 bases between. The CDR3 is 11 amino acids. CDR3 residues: CASSHYTITFF. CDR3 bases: TGTGCCAGCAGCCACTACACTATTACTTTCTTT.

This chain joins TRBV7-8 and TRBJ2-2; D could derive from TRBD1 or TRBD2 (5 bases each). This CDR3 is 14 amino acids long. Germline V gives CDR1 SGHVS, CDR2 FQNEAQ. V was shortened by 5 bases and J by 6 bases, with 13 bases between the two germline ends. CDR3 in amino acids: CASSLWGFAGELFF. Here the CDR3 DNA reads TGTGCCAGCAGCCTCTGGGGGTTCGCCGGGGAGCTGTTTTTT.

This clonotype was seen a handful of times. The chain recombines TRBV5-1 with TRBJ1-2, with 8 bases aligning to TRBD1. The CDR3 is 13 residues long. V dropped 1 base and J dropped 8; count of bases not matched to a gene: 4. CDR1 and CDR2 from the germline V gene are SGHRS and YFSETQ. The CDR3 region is CASSLQGAGGYTF. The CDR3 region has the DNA TGCGCCAGCAGCTTGCAGGGGGCTGGAGGCTACACCTTC. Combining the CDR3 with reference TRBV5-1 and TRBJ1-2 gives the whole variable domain KAGVTQTPRYLIKTRGQQVTLSCSPISGHRSVSWYQQTPGQGLQFLFEYFSETQRNKGNFPGRFSGRQFSNSRSEMNVSTLELGDSALYLCASSLQGAGGYTFGSGTRLTVV.

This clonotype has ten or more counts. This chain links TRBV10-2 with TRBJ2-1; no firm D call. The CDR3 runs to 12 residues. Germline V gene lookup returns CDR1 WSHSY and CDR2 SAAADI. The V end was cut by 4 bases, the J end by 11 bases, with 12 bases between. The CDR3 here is CASSVDTAQQFF. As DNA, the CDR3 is TGCGCCAGCAGTGTAGACACCGCGCAGCAGTTCTTC.

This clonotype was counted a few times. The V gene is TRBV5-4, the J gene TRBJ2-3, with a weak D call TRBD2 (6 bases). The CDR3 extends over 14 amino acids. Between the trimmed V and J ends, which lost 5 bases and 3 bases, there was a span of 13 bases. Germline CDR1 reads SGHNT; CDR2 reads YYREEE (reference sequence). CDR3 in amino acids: CASSSRGRTDTQYF. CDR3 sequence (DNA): TGTGCCAGCAGTTCTCGGGGGAGGACAGATACGCAGTATTTT.

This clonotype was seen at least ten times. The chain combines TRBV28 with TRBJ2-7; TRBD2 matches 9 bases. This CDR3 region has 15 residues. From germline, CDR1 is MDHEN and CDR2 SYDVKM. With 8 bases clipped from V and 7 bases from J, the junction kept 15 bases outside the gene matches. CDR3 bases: TGTGCCAGCCTCGAAGCGGGGGGACGGCCTACGGAGCAGTACTTC. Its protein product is CASLEAGGRPTEQYF.

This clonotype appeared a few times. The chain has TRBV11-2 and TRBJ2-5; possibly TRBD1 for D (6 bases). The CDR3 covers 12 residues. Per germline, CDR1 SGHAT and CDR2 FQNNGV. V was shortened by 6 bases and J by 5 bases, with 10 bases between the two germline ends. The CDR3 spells CASSYDRETQYF. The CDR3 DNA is TGTGCCAGCAGTTACGACAGGGAGACCCAGTACTTC. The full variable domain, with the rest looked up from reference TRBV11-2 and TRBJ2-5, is EAGVAQSPRYKIIEKRQSVAFWCNPISGHATLYWYQQILGQGPKLLIQFQNNGVVDDSQLPKDRFSAERLKGVDSTLKIQPAKLEDSAVYLCASSYDRETQYFGPGTRLLVL.